These 14 T cell receptor beta chains came from one sample sequenced in a study of response to subunit inactivated influenza vaccine (dated by TCRdb to the late 2010s). Libraries were made using RT-PCR. Sequencing was carried out with an Illumina HiSeq 2500. TCRdb passed the public sequencing reads through fastp at Q25 and MiXCR, retaining productive beta sequences. One record per CDR3 amino acid sequence lists the most common genes and DNA. Counted in this sample were about 780,000 distinct CDR3 sequences; about 18% of them appeared once. In total, the top ten clones hold under 13% of the sample. The specimen comprised PBMCs from blood, sampled roughly 5 days after vaccination. These receptors were obtained from a man aged 45-60 years who received an inactivated influenza vaccine. Donor details come from another sample of the same person, matched by shared clones.

The chain carries TRBV28 and TRBJ2-2; no definite D call. V was pared by 6 bases and J by 10 bases, with 12 bases between. CDR3 length: 12 amino acids. From germline, CDR1 is MDHEN and CDR2 SYDVKM. CDR3 sequence (DNA): TGTGCCAGCAGCCGGTTCCCGGCGGAGCTGTTTTTT. This gives the protein CASSRFPAELFF.

The J gene is TRBJ2-7, the V gene TRBV20-1, with 7 bases matching TRBD2. The CDR3 is 15 residues long. V shed 6 bases and J 0 bases; nucleotides not matched to a gene: 11. Germline CDR1 is DFQATT and CDR2 is SNEGSKA (reference sequence). CDR3 loop: CSASNGRSVSYEQYF. CDR3 in DNA: TGCAGTGCAAGTAACGGGAGGAGTGTCTCCTACGAGCAGTACTTC.

This clonotype was seen many times. The chain has TRBV15 and TRBJ2-1, with D perhaps being TRBD1 or TRBD2 (5 bases each). V was clipped by 0 bases and J by 10 bases, with 13 bases between them. The CDR3 runs to 14 residues. Germline V gives CDR1 LNHNV, CDR2 YYDKDF (reference sequence). CDR3 nucleotide sequence: TGTGCCACCAGCAGAGATACGGGGCCCGGGGAGCAGTTCTTC. This translates into CATSRDTGPGEQFF.

The rearrangement uses TRBV4-3 and TRBJ1-1; the D gene is possibly TRBD1 (5 bases). CDR3 length: 15 residues. In germline, CDR1 is LGHNA, CDR2 YSLEER. V dropped 2 bases and J dropped 0 bases, with 10 bases sitting between them. This chain's CDR3 is CASSQLQGLNTEAFF. DNA of the CDR3: TGCGCCAGCAGCCAATTGCAGGGACTGAACACTGAAGCTTTCTTT.

The chain employs TRBV20-1 and TRBJ2-1; D remains ambiguous. The CDR3 is 13 residues long. Looked up from germline, CDR1 is DFQATT and CDR2 is SNEGSKA (reference sequence). Deletions cut 2 bases from V and 6 bases from J, with 11 bases between. The CDR3 is CSARILLPNEQFF. CDR3 in DNA: TGCAGTGCTAGAATCCTGTTGCCCAATGAGCAGTTCTTC.

The chain is built from TRBV5-1 and TRBJ1-2, with D perhaps TRBD1 (5 bases). The CDR3 runs 15 residues. The germline CDR1 and CDR2 sequences are SGHRS and YFSETQ. The V gene lost 3 bases and the J gene lost 4 bases, with 16 bases spanning the gap. CDR3 sequence reads: CASSSDTGTFYGYTF. DNA for the CDR3: TGCGCCAGCAGCTCAGATACAGGAACCTTCTATGGCTACACCTTC. Looking up the rest from reference TRBV5-1 and TRBJ1-2 gives the full variable domain: KAGVTQTPRYLIKTRGQQVTLSCSPISGHRSVSWYQQTPGQGLQFLFEYFSETQRNKGNFPGRFSGRQFSNSRSEMNVSTLELGDSALYLCASSSDTGTFYGYTFGSGTRLTVV.

The J gene is TRBJ2-1, the V gene TRBV20-1; the D is unclear. The CDR3 covers 11 residues. Germline V gene sequence: CDR1 DFQATT, CDR2 SNEGSKA (reference sequence). The germline V and J ends were trimmed by 4 bases and 6 bases, with 7 bases remaining between them. The DNA for the CDR3 is TGCAGTGCTACAGAATTCAATGAGCAGTTCTTC. Residues: CSATEFNEQFF.

The sample holds one count of this clonotype. The chain links TRBV25-1 to TRBJ2-5; 10 bases agree with TRBD1. The ends lost 6 bases at V and 5 bases at J; junction bases unmatched: 15. In germline, CDR1 is MGHDK, CDR2 SYGVNS. This CDR3 contains 17 residues. The chain's CDR3 is CASRVRQGASLQETQYF. The CDR3, as DNA: TGTGCCAGCAGAGTCCGACAGGGGGCATCCCTCCAGGAGACCCAGTACTTC.

The V call is TRBV18, the J call TRBJ1-5, with a possible D match to TRBD1 (6 bases). Trimming cost V 3 bases and J 9 bases, with 12 bases left between them. The germline V gene encodes CDR1 KGHSH and CDR2 LQKENI. This CDR3 is built from 13 residues. The DNA for the CDR3 is TGTGCCAGCTCACCGGGACAAATGACGCCCCAGCATTTT. Protein sequence: CASSPGQMTPQHF.

The V and J genes are TRBV24-1 and TRBJ2-5, with TRBD1 matching 8 bases. The CDR3 covers 16 residues. Unmatched junction bases numbered 10, after V lost 3 bases and J lost 5 bases. Germline values: CDR1 KGHDR, CDR2 SFDVKD. This chain's CDR3 is CATSDAGQGARETQYF. DNA of the CDR3: TGTGCCACCAGTGATGCCGGACAGGGAGCTCGGGAGACCCAGTACTTC.

This clonotype was observed many times. The gene calls are TRBV6-1 and TRBJ1-1, with 8 bases lining up with TRBD1. CDR3 length: 14 residues. Germline V gene data show CDR1 as MNHNS and CDR2 as SASEGT. V lost 7 bases to trimming and J lost 4 bases; unmatched junction nucleotides: 8. The chain's CDR3 is CASTHRQGITEAFF. The CDR3, as DNA: TGTGCCAGCACTCACAGACAGGGGATCACTGAAGCTTTCTTT.

In its sample, this clonotype was seen a few times. The chain is built from TRBV11-2 and TRBJ2-5; the D gene is possibly TRBD1 (6 bases). This CDR3 has 14 residues. Germline CDR1 and CDR2: SGHAT and FQNNGV. The ends were cut back, 5 bases at V and 5 bases at J, with 15 bases in the middle. The CDR3 region has the DNA TGTGCCAGCAGCACCATACAGGGCCGGGAGACCCAGTACTTC. Protein sequence: CASSTIQGRETQYF.

This clonotype has only a few counts. The rearrangement joins TRBV18 to TRBJ2-5, with D hard to call. The length of the CDR3 is 13 residues. Trimming left V 4 bases short and J 2 bases short, with 8 bases between. CDR1 and CDR2 from the germline V gene are KGHSH and LQKENI. CDR3 DNA sequence: TGTGCCAGCTCACTTGAACAGCAAGAGACCCAGTACTTC. Amino acids: CASSLEQQETQYF. The full variable domain, rest sourced from reference TRBV18 and TRBJ2-5, is NAGVMQNPRHLVRRRGQEARLRCSPMKGHSHVYWYRQLPEEGLKFMVYLQKENIIDESGMPKERFSAEFPKEGPSILRIQQVVRGDSAAYFCASSLEQQETQYFGPGTRLLVL.

This clonotype was observed a handful of times. The J gene is TRBJ2-1, the V gene TRBV2; 8 bases line up with TRBD1. V gave up 3 bases and J gave up 7 bases; unmatched junction bases: 20. Germline CDR1 SNHLY, CDR2 FYNNEI. This CDR3 is 19 amino acids long. The CDR3 region has the DNA TGTGCCAGCAGTGAGCCCGGGCAGGGGGCGCGTTTAAGGGGTAATGAGCAGTTCTTC. Its translation is CASSEPGQGARLRGNEQFF.